The 28 T cell receptor beta chains presented below share a single source sample, sequenced in a study of T cells in Graves' hyperthyroidism and ophthalmopathy. It was RNA transcripts that yielded the amplified TCR beta CDR3 regions. Carried out on the TCR CDR3, a first-round RT-PCR used the HTBI primer set. MiXCR, applied by TCRdb to the multiplex PCR reads, yields one record per CDR3 protein. The sample includes more than 550,000 distinct CDR3 sequences, nearly 45% of them seen just once. Sequenced input: peripheral blood or thyroid tissue (not recorded which). The receptors derive from an adult man with Graves' disease, either hyperthyroidism or ophthalmopathy (not recorded which).

This clonotype has more than one count but fewer than ten. The chain recombines TRBV6-5 with TRBJ2-7, with TRBD2 identical over 10 bases. The CDR3 covers 15 residues. V was clipped by 2 bases and J by 0 bases; unmatched bases: 1. In germline, CDR1 is MNHEY, CDR2 SVGAGI. This CDR3 reads CASSYVAGGSYEQYF. Here the CDR3 DNA reads TGTGCCAGCAGTTACGTAGCGGGGGGCTCCTACGAGCAGTACTTC.

The chain links TRBV6-5 to TRBJ2-7; no reliable D call. V was clipped by 4 bases and J by 2 bases, with 12 bases between them. Germline CDR1 MNHEY, CDR2 SVGAGI. The CDR3 has 14 residues. The CDR3 loop reads CASSSQRATYEQYF. The CDR3 bases are TGTGCCAGCAGTTCCCAGCGAGCAACCTACGAGCAGTACTTC.

This clonotype was observed a handful of times. V and J are TRBV6-1 and TRBJ1-1; D may be TRBD1 (6 bases). CDR3 length equals 15 residues. Germline-derived CDR1 and CDR2 are MNHNS and SASEGT. Trimming took off 4 bases at V and 4 bases at J, with 16 bases between the two ends. The CDR3 sequence is CASSALGGVGTEAFF. In DNA, the CDR3 is TGTGCCAGCAGTGCCCTGGGGGGCGTTGGCACTGAAGCTTTCTTT.

This clonotype showed up many times. The chain recombines TRBV7-2 with TRBJ1-6, with 10 bases that match TRBD1. The germline V gene has CDR1 SGHTA and CDR2 FQGNSA. This CDR3 contains 15 residues. J gave up 7 bases and V 6 bases, and 6 bases lay outside the gene matches. CDR3 nucleotides: TGTGCCAGCAGTTCACCGGGACAGGGGAATTCACCCCTCCACTTT. This encodes CASSSPGQGNSPLHF.

The V and J genes are TRBV7-9 and TRBJ2-7; D unresolved. Between the trimmed V and J ends, which lost 8 bases and 4 bases, there was a span of 12 bases. Germline CDR1 is SEHNR and CDR2 is FQNEAQ (reference sequence). The CDR3 sequence is 12 residues long. CDR3: CASLQDGYEQYF. The CDR3, as DNA: TGTGCCAGCCTGCAGGACGGTTACGAGCAGTACTTC.

This clonotype was seen a handful of times. This rearrangement joins TRBV2 to TRBJ2-7; tentative D call: TRBD2 (5 bases). The V end was cut by 8 bases, the J end by 3 bases, with 11 bases between. From germline, CDR1 is SNHLY and CDR2 FYNNEI. The CDR3 contains 12 residues. The CDR3: CASAGGRYEQYF. The CDR3 DNA sequence: TGTGCCAGCGCGGGCGGACGCTACGAGCAGTACTTC.

This sequence joins TRBV10-3 and TRBJ1-1, with D perhaps TRBD1 (5 bases). This CDR3 is built from 13 residues. V was clipped by 3 bases and J by 3 bases, with 8 bases between them. Germline CDR1 and CDR2: ENHRY and SYGVKD. CDR3 residues: CAISEGGDTEAFF. CDR3 in DNA: TGTGCCATCAGTGAAGGAGGGGACACTGAAGCTTTCTTT.

This clonotype was counted a single time. The chain employs TRBV6-6 and TRBJ2-5; 8 nucleotides match TRBD2. CDR1 is MNHNY, CDR2 SVGAGI, per germline (reference sequence). The junction had 7 bases not matched to a gene; V was cut back by 5 bases and J by 5 bases. The CDR3 runs 14 residues. The DNA of the CDR3 is TGTGCCAGCAGTCCCCGGGTAGCGGGGGAGACCCAGTACTTC. This sequence encodes CASSPRVAGETQYF.

In this sample, this clonotype turned up many times. CDR3 loop: CAGGQGAAGANVLTF. The CDR3 nucleotides read TGTGCCGGCGGACAGGGGGCTGCTGGGGCCAACGTCCTGACTTTC. This chain connects TRBV2 to TRBJ2-6; 11 bases line up with TRBD1. This CDR3 has 15 amino acids. V dropped 11 bases and J dropped 2; count of bases not matched to a gene: 5. CDR1 SNHLY and CDR2 FYNNEI come from the germline V gene.

The V gene is TRBV10-3, the J gene TRBJ2-7; TRBD1 matches at 9 bases. The CDR3 is 13 residues long. Germline V lookup: CDR1 ENHRY, CDR2 SYGVKD. With V trimmed by 10 bases and J by 4 bases, 8 bases remained unmatched. The chain's CDR3 is CATGGQGQYEQYF. As DNA, the CDR3 is TGTGCCACCGGAGGACAGGGGCAGTACGAGCAGTACTTC.

This clonotype was recorded a few times. This chain joins TRBV7-2 and TRBJ2-2; D gene unclear. Trimming removed 5 bases at V and 1 base at J, with 5 bases between. Germline CDR1 SGHTA, CDR2 FQGNSA. The CDR3 is made up of 13 amino acids. CDR3 in DNA: TGTGCCAGCAGCAGACAGAACACCGGGGAGCTGTTTTTT. It yields the protein CASSRQNTGELFF.

This clonotype has at least ten counts. The chain combines TRBV29-1 with TRBJ1-1, with D maybe TRBD1 (5 bases). This CDR3 is 14 amino acids long. V lost 5 bases, J lost 0 bases, and 13 bases lay in between. In germline, CDR1 is SQVTM, CDR2 ANQGSEA. CDR3 coding DNA: TGCAGCGTTTGCCGGGACCCCATGAACACTGAAGCTTTCTTT. Protein product: CSVCRDPMNTEAFF. Full variable domain (missing parts from reference TRBV29-1 and TRBJ1-1): SAVISQKPSRDICQRGTSLTIQCQVDSQVTMMFWYRQQPGQSLTLIATANQGSEATYESGFVIDKFPISRPNLTFSTLTVSNMSPEDSSIYLCSVCRDPMNTEAFFGQGTRLTVV.

The chain has TRBV9 and TRBJ1-1, with D possibly being TRBD1 (5 bases). CDR3 size: 15 residues. CDR1 and CDR2 from the germline V gene are SGDLS and YYNGEE. V dropped 0 bases and J dropped 1 base, with 10 bases sitting between them. Here the CDR3 DNA reads TGTGCCAGCAGCGTAGATCAGGGAAAGAACACTGAAGCTTTCTTT. This translates into CASSVDQGKNTEAFF.

The chain recombines TRBV5-6 with TRBJ1-1; TRBD1 might be the D (6 bases). The CDR3 sequence is 11 residues long. Germline V gene sequence: CDR1 SGHDT, CDR2 YYEEEE. For the CDR3, the DNA is TGTGCTAGGACGAACAGGGTCGAAGCTTTCTTT. Amino acids: CARTNRVEAFF.

In this sample, this clonotype turned up once. The chain links TRBV24-1 to TRBJ2-6, with a weak D call TRBD1 (6 bases). Trimming stripped 3 bases from V and 0 bases from J, with 8 bases between. CDR3 length: 16 residues. Germline-derived CDR1 and CDR2 are KGHDR and SFDVKD. CDR3 sequence (DNA): TGTGCCACCAGTGATACGGACAGCTCTGGGGCCAACGTCCTGACTTTC. It specifies CATSDTDSSGANVLTF.

The chain uses TRBV5-1 and TRBJ1-1; D ambiguous. Germline CDR1 SGHRS, CDR2 YFSETQ. The CDR3 runs 14 residues. V dropped 2 bases and J dropped 2 bases, with 10 bases sitting between them. CDR3 residues: CASSLGKRNTEAFF. DNA of the CDR3: TGCGCCAGCAGCTTAGGGAAAAGAAACACTGAAGCTTTCTTT.

The gene calls are TRBV12-3 or TRBV12-4 and TRBJ2-5, with D possibly matching TRBD1 (6 bases). V was cut by 6 bases and J by 4 bases, with 15 bases left in between. This CDR3 contains 14 residues. The CDR3 region has the DNA TGTGCCAGCAGCCTCACAGGGACGCCAGAGACCCAGTACTTC. The encoded protein is CASSLTGTPETQYF.

This clonotype was seen a handful of times. The chain uses TRBV25-1 and TRBJ1-6, with D uncertain. CDR1 is MGHDK and CDR2 is SYGVNS in the germline V gene. This CDR3 region has 13 residues. The CDR3 region is CARQTSRGSPLHF. The CDR3 bases are TGTGCTAGGCAGACGAGTCGAGGGTCACCCCTCCACTTT.

This clonotype was picked up many times. This sequence joins TRBV7-3 and TRBJ1-6; D is possibly TRBD1 (6 bases). V lost 0 bases and J 13 bases, leaving 13 bases between the germline ends. CDR3 length: 14 residues. Per the germline V gene, CDR1 is SGHTA and CDR2 is FQGTGA. In DNA form, the CDR3 reads TGTGCCAGCAGCTTAACTCCTGGGGGGGCGCCCCTCCACTTT. It is translated as CASSLTPGGAPLHF.

Worth noting for this clonotype: The junction shows a germline mismatch at one end, possibly a read error. This chain joins TRBV12-3 or TRBV12-4 and TRBJ1-5; TRBD1 matches at 10 bases. The CDR3 is made up of 16 amino acids. The CDR3 DNA sequence: TGTGCCAGCAGCCATGGGACAGGGGTTATGGGTCAGGCCCAGCATTTT. It codes for CASSHGTGVMGQAQHF.

Notes on this clonotype: A much larger clone differs by one base, so this may be a read error. The V call is TRBV20-1, the J call TRBJ1-4, with D perhaps TRBD1 (5 bases). The germline V gene has CDR1 DFQATT and CDR2 SNEGSKA (reference sequence). V lost 5 bases to trimming and J lost 8 bases, with 15 bases between them. This CDR3 is 13 amino acids long. The CDR3 DNA reads TGCAGTGCTCCCCCCCTAGAGGGGGAAAAACTGTTTTTT. This gives the protein CSAPPLEGEKLFF.

This clonotype was picked up many times. The CDR3 sequence: CSVGEQYGYTF. Written as DNA, the CDR3 is TGCAGCGTTGGGGAGCAGTATGGCTACACCTTC. The chain joins TRBV29-1 to TRBJ1-2, with no clear D. CDR1 SQVTM and CDR2 ANQGSEA come from the germline V gene. The CDR3 runs to 11 residues. Between the trimmed V and J ends, which lost 4 bases and 5 bases, there was a span of 8 bases.

In its sample, this clonotype was seen many times. The genes are TRBV2 and TRBJ1-5; D is uncertain. Germline CDR1 SNHLY, CDR2 FYNNEI. V was cut by 0 bases and J by 7 bases, with 7 bases left in between. This CDR3 has 13 residues. CDR3 coding DNA: TGTGCCAGCAGTGAAGCGCGCAGGCAGCCCCAGCATTTT. Its translation: CASSEARRQPQHF.

This clonotype was detected ten times or more. The chain uses TRBV2 and TRBJ1-3; 7 positions match TRBD1. Germline V gene data show CDR1 as SNHLY and CDR2 as FYNNEI. With 0 bases clipped from V and 2 bases from J, the junction kept 7 bases outside the gene matches. The CDR3 is made up of 17 amino acids. The CDR3 region is CASSEAETGFPGNTIYF. The CDR3 DNA sequence: TGTGCCAGCAGTGAAGCGGAGACAGGGTTTCCTGGAAACACCATATATTTT.

The chain has TRBV10-3 and TRBJ1-2, with TRBD1 matching 7 bases. J was trimmed by 1 base and V by 3 bases; bases with no gene match: 17. This CDR3 region has 19 residues. Germline CDR1 reads ENHRY; CDR2 reads SYGVKD. The CDR3 DNA is TGTGCCATCAGTGAATATCGTGGGGGACAGAGTACAATTAACTATGGCTACACCTTC. This translates into CAISEYRGGQSTINYGYTF.

The chain joins TRBV7-9 to TRBJ1-4, with D unclear. The CDR3 runs 17 residues. Germline loops: CDR1 SEHNR, CDR2 FQNEAQ (reference sequence). With 5 bases removed from V and 0 bases from J, the gap between germline ends came to 16 bases. The CDR3, as DNA: TGTGCCAGCAGCCCCGAGGCTCCCCAGGCAACTAATGAAAAACTGTTTTTT. Its translation is CASSPEAPQATNEKLFF.

The chain joins TRBV7-9 to TRBJ1-3; D gene ambiguous. The CDR3 is 13 residues long. Germline-derived CDR1 and CDR2 are SEHNR and FQNEAQ (reference sequence). V shed 8 bases and J shed 0 bases, with 8 bases lying between them. The DNA for the CDR3 is TGTGCCAGCGGGGAAAACTCTGGAAACACCATATATTTT. Amino acid sequence: CASGENSGNTIYF.

In its sample, this clonotype was seen many times. The genes are TRBV2 and TRBJ2-5; no reliable D call. The CDR3 is 12 amino acids. V lost 4 bases and J lost 3, with 6 bases in between. The germline V gene has CDR1 SNHLY and CDR2 FYNNEI. CDR3 sequence reads: CASSALEETQYF. The CDR3 DNA follows: TGTGCCAGCAGTGCGCTAGAAGAGACCCAGTACTTC.